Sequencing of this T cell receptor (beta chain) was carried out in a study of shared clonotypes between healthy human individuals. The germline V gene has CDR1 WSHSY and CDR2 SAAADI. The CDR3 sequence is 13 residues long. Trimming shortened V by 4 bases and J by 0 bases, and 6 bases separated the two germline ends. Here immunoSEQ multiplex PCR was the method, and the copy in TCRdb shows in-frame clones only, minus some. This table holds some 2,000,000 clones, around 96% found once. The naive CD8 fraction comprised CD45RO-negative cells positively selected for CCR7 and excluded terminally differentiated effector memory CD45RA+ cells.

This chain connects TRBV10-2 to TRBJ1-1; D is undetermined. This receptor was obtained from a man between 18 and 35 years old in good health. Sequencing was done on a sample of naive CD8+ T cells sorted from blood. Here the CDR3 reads CASSGVMNTEAFF. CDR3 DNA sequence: TGCGCCAGCAGTGGTGTCATGAACACTGAAGCTTTCTTT.